This T cell receptor beta chain emerged from a study of beta chain features in type 1 diabetes. As for the study in general: Sorted cells examined across all samples numbered roughly 100 million. The study, taken as a whole, reports: In all four CD4+ subsets, TCRB CDR3 length was significantly, moderately reduced in type 1 diabetes.

The CDR3 extends over 15 amino acids. V was pared by 5 bases and J by 9 bases, with 20 bases between. Germline V gives CDR1 MGHRA, CDR2 YSYEKL. This clone was seen more than once but under ten times. The antigen is not known. The study reverse transcribed the entire isolated RNA, so it sequenced expressed TCRB transcripts. Method: immunoSEQ multiplex PCR; TCRdb's copy keeps in-frame clones and lacks some. This sample has 200,000 to 250,000 clones; about 25% occur once, and the top ten carry approximately 4%. This TCR was sampled from a man aged 25-40 years in good health. The rearrangement uses TRBV4-1 and TRBJ2-4; no definite D call. The sample was central memory CD4+ T cells from blood. This CDR3 is CASSDPLRIGVIQYF. CDR3 in DNA: TGCGCCAGCAGCGACCCATTGCGGATTGGGGTCATTCAGTACTTC.